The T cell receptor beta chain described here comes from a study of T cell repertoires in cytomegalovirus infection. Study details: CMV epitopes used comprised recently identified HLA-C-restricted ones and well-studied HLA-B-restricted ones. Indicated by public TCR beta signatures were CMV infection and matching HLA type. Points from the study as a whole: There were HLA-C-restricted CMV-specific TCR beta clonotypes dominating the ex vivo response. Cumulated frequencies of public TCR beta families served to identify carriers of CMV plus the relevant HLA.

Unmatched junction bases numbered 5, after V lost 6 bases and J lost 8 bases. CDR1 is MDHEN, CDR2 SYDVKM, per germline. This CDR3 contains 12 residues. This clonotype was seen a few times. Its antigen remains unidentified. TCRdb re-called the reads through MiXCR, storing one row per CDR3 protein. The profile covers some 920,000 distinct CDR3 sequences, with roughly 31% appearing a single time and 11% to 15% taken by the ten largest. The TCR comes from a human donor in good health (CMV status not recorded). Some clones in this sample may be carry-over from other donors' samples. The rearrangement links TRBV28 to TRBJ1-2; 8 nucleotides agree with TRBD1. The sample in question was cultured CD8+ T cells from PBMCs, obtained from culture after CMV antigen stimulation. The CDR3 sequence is CASSRTGRGYTF. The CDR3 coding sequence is TGTGCCAGCAGCCGGACAGGGAGAGGCTACACCTTC.